The present T cell receptor beta chain was sequenced within a study of control samples from healthy donors and cancer patients. Using immunoSEQ multiplex PCR, the repertoire was profiled, and TCRdb retains in-frame clones only, with some absent. The profile shows under 150,000 clones, about 94% of them singletons. This sequence was found in a man aged 25 to 45 in good health. Specimen: blood.

CDR3 nucleotide sequence: TGTGCCAGCAGTGGAGGGGGGGTTTGGGAAAAACTGTTTTTT. This translates into CASSGGGVWEKLFF. The rearrangement links TRBV2 to TRBJ1-4, with a tentative D call TRBD1 (6 bases). Germline V gives CDR1 SNHLY, CDR2 FYNNEI. V was cut by 4 bases and J by 8 bases, with 14 bases left in between. CDR3 length equals 14 residues. The full variable domain, its missing parts supplied by reference TRBV2 and TRBJ1-4, is EPEVTQTPSHQVTQMGQEVILRCVPISNHLYFYWYRQILGQKVEFLVSFYNNEISEKSEIFDDQFSVERPDGSNFTLKIRSTKLEDSAMYFCASSGGGVWEKLFFGSGTQLSVL.